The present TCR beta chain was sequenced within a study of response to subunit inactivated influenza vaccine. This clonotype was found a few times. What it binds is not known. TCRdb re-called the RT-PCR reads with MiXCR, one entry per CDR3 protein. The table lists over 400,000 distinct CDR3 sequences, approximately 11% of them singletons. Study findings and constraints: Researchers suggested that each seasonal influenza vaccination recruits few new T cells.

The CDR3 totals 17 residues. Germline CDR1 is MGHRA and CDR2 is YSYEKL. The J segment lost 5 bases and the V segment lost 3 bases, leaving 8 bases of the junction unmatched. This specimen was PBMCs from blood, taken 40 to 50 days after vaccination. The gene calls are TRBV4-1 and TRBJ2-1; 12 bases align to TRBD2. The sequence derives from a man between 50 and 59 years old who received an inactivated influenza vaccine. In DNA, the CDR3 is TGCGCCAGCAGCCACCCTAAGAGACTAGCGGGAGACAATGAGCAGTTCTTC. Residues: CASSHPKRLAGDNEQFF.